The rows below give T cell receptor beta chains drawn from one sample of a study of blood T cell repertoires in COVID-19. Libraries were prepared by immunoSEQ multiplex PCR; TCRdb keeps only in-frame clonotypes and omits some of them. The sample has approximately 180,000 clones; approximately 90% are singletons. Source material: peripheral blood. The receptors stem from a man aged 50-59 years with acute or convalescent COVID-19. The CDR3 runs from the conserved cysteine through the conserved F or W. The order of the fields is clone size, D gene, J gene, V gene, CDR3 DNA, CDR3 protein. D genes are given only for firm matches. The size of a clone is reported for some rows only, either as once, few or many, or as a class for expanded clones.

clone_size: once; d_call: .; j_call: TRBJ1-3; v_call: TRBV18; cdr3_nt: TGTGCCAGCTCACCACCGATGGGAGATCGTCACACCATATATTTT; cdr3_aa: CASSPPMGDRHTIYF
clone_size: .; d_call: .; j_call: TRBJ2-2; v_call: TRBV19; cdr3_nt: TGTGCCAGTAGTATTGGGGCAATTGGGGAGCTGTTTTTT; cdr3_aa: CASSIGAIGELFF
clone_size: once; d_call: TRBD1; j_call: TRBJ2-5; v_call: TRBV18; cdr3_nt: TGTGCCAGCTCACCTAGGACAGGGGGCCAGGAGACCCAGTACTTC; cdr3_aa: CASSPRTGGQETQYF
clone_size: .; d_call: .; j_call: TRBJ1-4; v_call: TRBV5-1; cdr3_nt: TGCGCCAGCAGCCCCCAGGGGTCCACGGGGGAAAAACTGTTTTTT; cdr3_aa: CASSPQGSTGEKLFF
clone_size: .; d_call: TRBD1; j_call: TRBJ2-5; v_call: TRBV7-9; cdr3_nt: TGTGCCAGCAGCTTTAACCGGGACAGTCAAGAGACCCAGTACTTC; cdr3_aa: CASSFNRDSQETQYF
clone_size: once; d_call: TRBD1; j_call: TRBJ1-2; v_call: TRBV7-2; cdr3_nt: TGTGCCAGCAGCTTAGGTGGGACAGGGTTTCCCTATGGCTACACCTTC; cdr3_aa: CASSLGGTGFPYGYTF
clone_size: once; d_call: .; j_call: TRBJ1-1; v_call: TRBV29-1; cdr3_nt: TGCAGCGTTGAATGGGGCGGTTCGGTGGGCACTGAAGCTTTCTTT; cdr3_aa: CSVEWGGSVGTEAFF
clone_size: .; d_call: TRBD1; j_call: TRBJ2-3; v_call: TRBV5-1; cdr3_nt: TGCGCCAGCAGCTCTGGGACAGTGGCGGATACGCAGTATTTT; cdr3_aa: CASSSGTVADTQYF
clone_size: .; d_call: .; j_call: TRBJ2-7; v_call: TRBV28; cdr3_nt: TGTGCCAGCAGTTCACGGTGGGCAGGGGATTACGAGCAGTACTTC; cdr3_aa: CASSSRWAGDYEQYF
clone_size: .; d_call: TRBD1; j_call: TRBJ1-5; v_call: TRBV7-9; cdr3_nt: TGTGCCAGCAGCACACAGGGGAATCAGCCCCAGCATTTT; cdr3_aa: CASSTQGNQPQHF
clone_size: .; d_call: .; j_call: TRBJ1-2; v_call: TRBV11-2; cdr3_nt: TGTGCCAGCAGCTTAGGGGTGGGGGCCCGAAAAGACCTGAATGGCTACACCTTC; cdr3_aa: CASSLGVGARKDLNGYTF